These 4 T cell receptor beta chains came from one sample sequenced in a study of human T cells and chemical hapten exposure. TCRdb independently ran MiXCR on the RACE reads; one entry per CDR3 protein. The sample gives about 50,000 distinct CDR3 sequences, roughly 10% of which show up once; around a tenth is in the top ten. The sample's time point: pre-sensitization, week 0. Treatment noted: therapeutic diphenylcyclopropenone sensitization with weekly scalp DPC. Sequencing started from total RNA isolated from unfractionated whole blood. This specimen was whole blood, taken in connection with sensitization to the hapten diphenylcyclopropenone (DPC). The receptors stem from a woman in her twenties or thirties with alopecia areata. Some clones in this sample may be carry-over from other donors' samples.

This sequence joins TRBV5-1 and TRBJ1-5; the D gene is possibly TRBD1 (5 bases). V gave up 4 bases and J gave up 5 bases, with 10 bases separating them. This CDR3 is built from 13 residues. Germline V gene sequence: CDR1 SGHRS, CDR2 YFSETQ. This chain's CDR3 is CASSTGRDQPQHF. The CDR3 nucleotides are TGCGCCAGCAGCACGGGACGGGATCAGCCCCAGCATTTT. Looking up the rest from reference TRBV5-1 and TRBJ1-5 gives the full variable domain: KAGVTQTPRYLIKTRGQQVTLSCSPISGHRSVSWYQQTPGQGLQFLFEYFSETQRNKGNFPGRFSGRQFSNSRSEMNVSTLELGDSALYLCASSTGRDQPQHFGDGTRLSIL.

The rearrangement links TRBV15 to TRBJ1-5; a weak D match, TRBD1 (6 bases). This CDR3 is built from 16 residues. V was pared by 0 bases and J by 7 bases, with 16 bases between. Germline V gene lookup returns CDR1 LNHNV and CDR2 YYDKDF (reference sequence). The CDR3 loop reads CATSRDRAQGNQPQHF. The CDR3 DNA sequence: TGTGCCACCAGCAGAGATAGGGCACAGGGAAACCAGCCCCAGCATTTT.

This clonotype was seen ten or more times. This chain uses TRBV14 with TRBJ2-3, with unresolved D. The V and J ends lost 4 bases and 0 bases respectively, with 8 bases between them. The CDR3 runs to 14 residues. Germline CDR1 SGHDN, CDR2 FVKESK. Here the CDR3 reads CASSLTGSTDTQYF. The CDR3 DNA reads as TGTGCCAGCAGCCTTACCGGCAGCACAGATACGCAGTATTTT. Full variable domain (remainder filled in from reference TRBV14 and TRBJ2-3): EAGVTQFPSHSVIEKGQTVTLRCDPISGHDNLYWYRRVMGKEIKFLLHFVKESKQDESGMPNNRFLAERTGGTYSTLKVQPAELEDSGVYFCASSLTGSTDTQYFGPGTRLTVL.

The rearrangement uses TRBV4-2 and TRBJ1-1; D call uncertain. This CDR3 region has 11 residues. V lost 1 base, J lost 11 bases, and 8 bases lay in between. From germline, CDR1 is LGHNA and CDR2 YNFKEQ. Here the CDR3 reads CASSQGVAAFF. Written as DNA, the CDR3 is TGTGCCAGCAGCCAAGGGGTCGCGGCTTTCTTT.